This TCR beta chain was identified in a study of shared clonotypes between healthy human individuals. Here immunoSEQ multiplex PCR was the method, and the copy in TCRdb shows in-frame clones only, minus some. This table has some 700,000 clones, 90% appearing once. There are 16 residues in the CDR3. J was trimmed by 5 bases and V by 1 base; bases with no gene match: 5. Per the germline V gene, CDR1 is LNHDA and CDR2 is SQIVND (reference sequence). The TCR sequence derives from a man between 18 and 29 years old in good health. Some clones in this sample may be carry-over from other donors' samples. The sample taken for sequencing was memory CD8+ T cells from PBMCs. Described subset: CD45RO+ cells pooled with CCR7-negative TemRA cells. The chain uses TRBV19 and TRBJ2-7; 13 positions match TRBD2. The CDR3 DNA reads as TGTGCCAGTAGTATAGTGGGACTAGCGGGAAGCAACGAGCAGTACTTC. Encoded protein: CASSIVGLAGSNEQYF.